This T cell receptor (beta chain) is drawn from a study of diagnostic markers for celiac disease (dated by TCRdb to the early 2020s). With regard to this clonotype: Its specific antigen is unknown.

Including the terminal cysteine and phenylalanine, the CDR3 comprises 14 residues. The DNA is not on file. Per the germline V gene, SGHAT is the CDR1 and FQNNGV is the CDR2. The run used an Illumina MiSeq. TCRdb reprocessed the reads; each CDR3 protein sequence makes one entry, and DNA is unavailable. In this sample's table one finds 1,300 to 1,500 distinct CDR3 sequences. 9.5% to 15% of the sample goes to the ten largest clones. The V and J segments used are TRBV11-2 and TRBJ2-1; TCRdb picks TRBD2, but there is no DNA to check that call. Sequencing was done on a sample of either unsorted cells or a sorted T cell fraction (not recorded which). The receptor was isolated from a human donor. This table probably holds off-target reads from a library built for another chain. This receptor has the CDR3 CASSRTSGIREQFF.